This note documents a single T cell receptor (beta chain) sequence. Its antigen is still unknown. It has no much larger one-base neighbor in the sample; base qualities were not kept. These data originate in a study of T cells after yellow fever vaccination (dated by TCRdb to about 2019). With respect to the entire study: The SMART-Seq v4 Ultra Low Input RNA kit was used to prepare libraries from fractions with low cell numbers. To track T-cell clones before and after primary and booster YFV17D yellow fever vaccination, bulk TCR alpha and beta repertoires were sequenced longitudinally. Two healthy male donors made up the cohort, one aged 18 to 30 years and the other aged 30 to 40 years. Blood was drawn at multiple timepoints before and after primary and secondary immunization, with bulk PBMC replicates and cell subsets isolated.

TCR cDNA was synthesized by 5'RACE template switching, through which a universal primer site and unique molecular identifiers were introduced. Priming of cDNA synthesis was performed from both the TCR alpha and TCR beta constant segments. Libraries were amplified in two PCR steps, with sample barcodes and sequencing adapters added in the second step. Libraries were sequenced on Illumina HiSeq 2500 (2x100 bp) or NovaSeq (2x150 bp). Per the original workflow: MIGEC was used to demultiplex reads and collapse the reads into UMI consensus sequences, and MiXCR was used for V(D)J alignment. Vaccine-responding clonotypes were identified with edgeR using replicate PBMC samples, with FDR below 0.01 and a log2 fold change above 5 up to day 15 being required. Bulk clonotypes were assigned CD4 or CD8 identity according to which sequenced CD4 or CD8 repertoire held them at higher abundance. The public reads were run again by TCRdb, first through fastp at Q25 and then through MiXCR, and only productive beta chains were kept. Under each unique CDR3 protein, matching rows form one entry showing the most common genes and DNA. TCRdb's processing, not the authors' own work, is the source of the V and J calls. The sample data list roughly 500,000 distinct CDR3 sequences, and roughly 21% of these were observed just once. The leading ten clones occupy approximately 15% of the sample.

The treatment or condition tag for this specimen amounts to: live attenuated yellow fever vaccine strain. At each blood-draw timepoint, two biological replicates of bulk PBMCs were collected. A standard Ficoll-Paque protocol was used to isolate PBMCs from peripheral blood. TriZol was used to extract RNA from bulk PBMCs, CD4 and CD8 fractions, and dextramer-positive and dextramer-negative fractions. Study-wide findings and limitations: Compared with the primary T-cell response, the secondary T-cell response was faster but weaker, reaching its peak on day 5 rather than on day 15. Only a couple of donors were included in the study, so the extent to which the findings can be generalized is limited. A small share of clonotypes was detected in both CD4 and CD8 compartments, with the overlap likely arising from convergent recombination. Most clones expanded after primary vaccination were re-detected after the booster (almost 97% of CD4 and approximately 88% of CD8), suggesting broad memory maintenance. Because abundant contaminating clonotypes from the bulk population could be contained in FACS-sorted repertoires, computational filtering was required.

The clonotype was recovered from a man between 25 and 39 years old who received the YFV17D yellow fever vaccine. Sequencing used PBMCs, obtained 15 days after the yellow fever booster vaccination.

CDR3 sequence: CASSLAPSRSGLREQFF. In nucleotides, the sequence is TGCGCCAGCAGCTTGGCCCCGTCGCGGAGTGGATTACGGGAGCAGTTCTTC. The rearrangement combines TRBV5-1 with TRBJ2-1, with the identity of the D gene unclear. The germline V gene sets CDR1 to SGHRS and CDR2 to YFSETQ. Including cysteine and phenylalanine, the CDR3 has 17 amino acids. The read is trimmed to its CDR3 DNA, 51 bases read in frame from base 1. The germline ends are 23 bases apart after V is trimmed by 0 bases and J by 10 bases.